This TCR beta chain was profiled in a study of blood T cell repertoires in COVID-19. Across the study: PBMCs, B-cell-depleted T cells, or T cells were the source of the cDNA or gDNA that made up the material.

The CDR3 sequence is 15 residues long. V gave up 2 bases and J gave up 5 bases, with 13 bases separating them. Germline-derived CDR1 and CDR2 are SNHLY and FYNNEI. The protocol was immunoSEQ multiplex PCR, while the TCRdb copy is restricted to in-frame clones and leaves out a portion. The profile covers fewer than 200,000 clones, with approximately 84% appearing a single time and roughly 12% taken by the ten largest. The sequence came from a man over 45 who had recovered from COVID-19. The sample comprised PBMCs or T cells enriched from blood (not recorded which). This sequence joins TRBV2 and TRBJ1-5; tentatively, D is TRBD1 (6 bases). The CDR3: CASSEFPGVDQPQHF. CDR3 bases: TGTGCCAGCAGTGAATTCCCAGGGGTGGATCAGCCCCAGCATTTT. Supplemented by reference TRBV2 and TRBJ1-5, the full variable domain reads EPEVTQTPSHQVTQMGQEVILRCVPISNHLYFYWYRQILGQKVEFLVSFYNNEISEKSEIFDDQFSVERPDGSNFTLKIRSTKLEDSAMYFCASSEFPGVDQPQHFGDGTRLSIL.